The text below deals with one T cell receptor beta chain. Data came from immunoSEQ multiplex PCR; TCRdb stores just in-frame clones and leaves some out. The top ten clones hold around 1.5% of a sample with tens of thousands of clones, about 88% of them seen once. The sample belongs to a study of OX40 agonist ivuxolimab in advanced cancers. Overall study: Among those enrolled, mean age was about 63 years (range about 23 to 85) and about 81% were male.

V was clipped by 5 bases and J by 7 bases, with 12 bases between them. Germline CDR1 and CDR2: SGHTA and FQGNSA. The CDR3 loop spans 13 amino acids. The rearrangement joins TRBV7-2 to TRBJ2-1; a possible D gene is TRBD1 (5 bases). The TCR originated in an adult with an advanced solid tumor such as melanoma, head and neck, liver or kidney cancer. The sample consisted of CD4+ or CD8+ T cells sorted from blood, taken in a trial of the OX40 agonist ivuxolimab. CDR3 coding DNA: TGTGCCAGCAGCCAGGGTCCGGCGAATGAGCAGTTCTTC. As protein: CASSQGPANEQFF.